What follows is one TCR beta chain and its context. Antigen unknown. The data originate from a study of post-analysis software for immune sequencing data. Study-wide points: Higher frequency in patients than in controls was seen for about five TRBV segments, with TRBV5-6, TRBV5-1 and TRBV20-1 among them.

This CDR3 is built from 13 residues. Germline CDR1 is KGHDR and CDR2 is SFDVKD. TCR beta cDNA libraries included unique molecular identifiers. TCRdb redid the calling of the PCR reads with MiXCR, one entry per CDR3 protein. The data contain around 440,000 distinct CDR3 sequences, less than 45% of them seen just once; the ten biggest clones take up about 12%. This clonotype was sampled from a girl aged 10-17 years with multiple sclerosis. The V call is TRBV24-1, the J call TRBJ2-5; 7 bases map to TRBD2. The tail of the sequence fits TRBJ2-7 better, so the J call may be wrong. The source material was blood. As DNA, the CDR3 is TGTGCCACCAGTGGGGCGGGAGTCGGCGAGCAGTACTTC. Encoded protein: CATSGAGVGEQYF.